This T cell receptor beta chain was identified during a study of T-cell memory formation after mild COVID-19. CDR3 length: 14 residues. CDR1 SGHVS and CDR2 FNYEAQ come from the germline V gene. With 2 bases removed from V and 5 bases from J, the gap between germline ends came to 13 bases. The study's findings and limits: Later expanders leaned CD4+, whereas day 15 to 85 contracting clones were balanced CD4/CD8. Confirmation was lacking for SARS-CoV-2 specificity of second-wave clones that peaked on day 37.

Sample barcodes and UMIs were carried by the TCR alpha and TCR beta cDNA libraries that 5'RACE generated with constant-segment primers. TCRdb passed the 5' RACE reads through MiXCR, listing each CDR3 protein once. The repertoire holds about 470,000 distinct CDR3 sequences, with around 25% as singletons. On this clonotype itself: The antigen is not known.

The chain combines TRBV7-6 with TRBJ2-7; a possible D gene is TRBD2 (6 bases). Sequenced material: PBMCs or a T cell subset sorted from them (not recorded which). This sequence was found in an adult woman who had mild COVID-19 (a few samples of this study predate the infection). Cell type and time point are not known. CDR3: CASSLMVAGHEQYF. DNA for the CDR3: TGTGCCAGCAGCTTAATGGTCGCGGGGCACGAGCAGTACTTC.